The rows below give T cell receptor beta chains drawn from one sample of a study of T cell responses to AZD1222 COVID-19 vaccine. The assay was immunoSEQ multiplex PCR, and TCRdb's table has in-frame clones only and misses some. Of roughly 100,000 clones listed, 87% are singletons. The sequencing used peripheral blood, collected on day 0 of AZD1222 vaccination. The origin of the receptors is an adult in good health. CDR3s include the opening cysteine and the closing phenylalanine or tryptophan. A D gene is named only where the DNA matches it firmly. For some rows the clone size is stated as once, few or many, or as a class when expanded; others skip it.

v_gene	d_gene	abundance	j_gene	CDR3nt	CDR3aa
TRBV4-3	NA	NA	TRBJ2-2	TGCGCCAGCAGCCAAGATAAAACCGGGGAGCTGTTTTTT	CASSQDKTGELFF
TRBV5-5	NA	once	TRBJ1-5	TGTGCCAGCAGCTTGGCAGGAAATAGCAATCAGCCCCAGCATTTT	CASSLAGNSNQPQHF
TRBV9	TRBD2	NA	TRBJ2-5	TGTGCCAGCAGCGATAGCGGGGGGGCCGGGGAGACCCAGTACTTC	CASSDSGGAGETQYF
TRBV6-7	NA	few	TRBJ1-5	TGTGCCAGCAGTTACGCCTGGGAGGCAGGTCATCAGCCCCAGCATTTT	CASSYAWEAGHQPQHF
TRBV18	NA	NA	TRBJ1-2	TGTGCCAGCTCACCCCCCTCGGGCCCTAACTATGGCTACACCTTC	CASSPPSGPNYGYTF
TRBV6-5	TRBD1	NA	TRBJ1-6	TGTGCCAGCAGTTACCGACAGGGCTCTTCACCCCTCCACTTT	CASSYRQGSSPLHF
TRBV12-3/TRBV12-4	NA	NA	TRBJ1-2	TGTGCCAGCAATTTGGGGGGGAGGAATGGCTACACCTTC	CASNLGGRNGYTF
TRBV30	NA	NA	TRBJ1-4	TGTGCCTGGAGTGTACCTGGGAGTGTTGAAAAACTGTTTTTT	CAWSVPGSVEKLFF
TRBV6-2/TRBV6-3	NA	NA	TRBJ1-2	TGTGCCAGCAGTTACGGGACGGGACTATATGGCTACACCTTC	CASSYGTGLYGYTF
TRBV2	TRBD1	NA	TRBJ1-1	TGTGCCAGCGACAGGGGGAGCACTGAAGCTTTCTTT	CASDRGSTEAFF
TRBV6-4	NA	NA	TRBJ2-2	TGTGCCAGCAGACGCCAGTCCGCGAACACCGGGGAGCTGTTTTTT	CASRRQSANTGELFF
TRBV30	NA	NA	TRBJ1-5	TGTGCCTGGAGTGTACACAGGGCCGAACAGCCCCAGCATTTT	CAWSVHRAEQPQHF
TRBV7-2	NA	NA	TRBJ2-2	TGTGCCAGCAGCTGGACGGACGGGGAGCTGTTTTTT	CASSWTDGELFF
TRBV29-1	NA	once	TRBJ1-6	TGCAGCGTTGAGCGTGAGAGTGTACGGGACACACACAACTCCTATAATTCACCCCTCCACTTT	CSVERESVRDTHNSYNSPLHF
TRBV9	TRBD1	NA	TRBJ1-1	TGTGCCAGCAGCCCCAGGACAGGGGGCGCGGACCCTGAAGCTTTCTTT	CASSPRTGGADPEAFF
TRBV6-5	NA	once	TRBJ1-3	TGTGCCAGCAGCCGCCACAGAGACTCTGGAAACACCATATATTTT	CASSRHRDSGNTIYF
TRBV29-1	NA	once	TRBJ2-1	TGCAGCTCAGGCGACTACAATGAGCAGTTCTTC	CSSGDYNEQFF
TRBV19	NA	NA	TRBJ1-5	TGTGCCAGTAGTATAGGCCCGGGACGGCAGAATCAGCCCCAGCATTTT	CASSIGPGRQNQPQHF
TRBV18	NA	once	TRBJ1-2	TGTGCCAGCTCACCACTTTTTGAATTTAAGGGGAAAAATGGCTACACCTTC	CASSPLFEFKGKNGYTF
TRBV4-3	NA	NA	TRBJ1-3	TGCGCCAGCAGCCCCTCGGGGGGACCACGAAACACCATATATTTT	CASSPSGGPRNTIYF
TRBV10-3	NA	NA	TRBJ1-3	TGTGCCATCACGGCAGGGCCCGGAAACACCATATATTTT	CAITAGPGNTIYF
TRBV19	NA	few	TRBJ2-3	TGTGCCAGTAGTATAGCCAGGGGGAGGACAGATACGCAGTATTTT	CASSIARGRTDTQYF
TRBV14	TRBD1	NA	TRBJ1-1	TGTGCCAGCAGCCAAGGGCCGGACAGGGGGGCTGAAGCTTTCTTT	CASSQGPDRGAEAFF
TRBV5-3	NA	few	TRBJ2-1	TGTGCCAGAAGCTCCTTGGGGCCCTACAATGAGCAGTTCTTC	CARSSLGPYNEQFF
TRBV9	NA	few	TRBJ1-1	TGTGCCAGCAGCGTAGGGGGTCAGGGGACTGAAGCTTTCTTT	CASSVGGQGTEAFF
TRBV5-1	TRBD1	NA	TRBJ2-7	TGCGCCAGCAGCTTGGGGGCAGGACAGGGGGCGTTGGTTAACGAGCAGTACTTC	CASSLGAGQGALVNEQYF
TRBV5-1	NA	NA	TRBJ2-5	TGTGCCAGCAGCTTTGGACTATCCTCCCTCCAAGAGACCCAGTACTTC	CASSFGLSSLQETQYF
TRBV19	NA	NA	TRBJ2-1	TGTGCCAGTAGTATTAGGAACTCAAATAATGAGCAGTTCTTC	CASSIRNSNNEQFF
TRBV7-2	NA	NA	TRBJ1-1	TGTGCCAGCAGCAAAGGGGGAGTGAACACTGAAGCTTTCTTT	CASSKGGVNTEAFF
TRBV6-5	NA	NA	TRBJ1-5	TGTGCCAGCAGCCTCACTGTGAATCAGCCCCAGCATTTT	CASSLTVNQPQHF
TRBV5-1	NA	NA	TRBJ1-4	TGCGCCAGCAGCTCCCACAAGGAAAAACTGTTTTTT	CASSSHKEKLFF